The 23 T cell receptor beta chains in this list originate from one sample, sequenced in a study of T-cell memory formation after mild COVID-19. MiXCR, applied by TCRdb to the 5' RACE reads, yields one record per CDR3 protein. This sample has roughly 580,000 distinct CDR3 sequences, with roughly 18% found just once. Sequenced material: PBMCs or a T cell subset sorted from them (not recorded which). The receptors originated from an adult woman who had mild COVID-19 (a few samples of this study predate the infection). Cell type and time point are not known.

This clonotype was counted a few times. The CDR3 DNA sequence: TGTGCCGCAGGGGTTACCTACGAGCAGTACTTC. It yields the protein CAAGVTYEQYF. V and J are TRBV6-5 and TRBJ2-7; perhaps TRBD1 as D (6 bases). Germline V gene sequence: CDR1 MNHEY, CDR2 SVGAGI. With 11 bases removed from V and 2 bases from J, the gap between germline ends came to 10 bases. CDR3 length: 11 residues.

This clonotype was detected ten times or more. The V and J genes are TRBV5-1 and TRBJ1-1; D not certain. The length of the CDR3 is 13 residues. Per the germline V gene, CDR1 is SGHRS and CDR2 is YFSETQ. V lost 4 bases and J 2 bases, leaving 9 bases between the germline ends. The CDR3 reads CASSPTANTEAFF. The DNA for the CDR3 is TGCGCCAGCAGCCCAACAGCTAACACTGAAGCTTTCTTT.

This clonotype was picked up a small number of times. The gene calls are TRBV12-3 or TRBV12-4 and TRBJ2-3; D might be TRBD2 (6 bases). V was trimmed by 3 bases and J by 3 bases, leaving 10 bases between them. CDR3 length: 14 amino acids. The CDR3: CASSLASATDTQYF. The CDR3 coding sequence is TGTGCCAGCAGTTTGGCTAGCGCTACAGATACGCAGTATTTT.

The chain has TRBV5-6 and TRBJ2-2; D gene ambiguous. The CDR3 sequence is 13 residues long. Trimming removed 4 bases at V and 3 bases at J, with 7 bases between. The germline V gene has CDR1 SGHDT and CDR2 YYEEEE. The CDR3 DNA reads as TGTGCCAGCAGCCGGTCGGACACCGGGGAGCTGTTTTTT. As protein: CASSRSDTGELFF. The full variable domain, rest sourced from reference TRBV5-6 and TRBJ2-2, is DAGVTQSPTHLIKTRGQQVTLRCSPKSGHDTVSWYQQALGQGPQFIFQYYEEEERQRGNFPDRFSGHQFPNYSSELNVNALLLGDSALYLCASSRSDTGELFFGEGSRLTVL.

V and J are TRBV12-3 or TRBV12-4 and TRBJ1-1; no clear D gene. This CDR3 has 14 amino acids. The V and J ends lost 7 bases and 0 bases respectively, with 12 bases between them. The CDR3 sequence: CASNLQAMNTEAFF. The DNA of the CDR3 is TGTGCCAGCAATCTTCAGGCGATGAACACTGAAGCTTTCTTT.

This clonotype has only a few counts. This chain's CDR3 is CASSGETSLTVSYGYTF. The DNA of the CDR3 is TGTGCCAGCAGTGGGGAAACGAGTTTGACAGTCTCCTATGGCTACACCTTC. The chain links TRBV2 to TRBJ1-2; TRBD1 might be the D (5 bases). Trimming took off 4 bases at V and 4 bases at J, with 22 bases between the two ends. The CDR3 is made up of 17 amino acids. Germline loops: CDR1 SNHLY, CDR2 FYNNEI. The whole variable domain, remainder taken from reference TRBV2 and TRBJ1-2, is EPEVTQTPSHQVTQMGQEVILRCVPISNHLYFYWYRQILGQKVEFLVSFYNNEISEKSEIFDDQFSVERPDGSNFTLKIRSTKLEDSAMYFCASSGETSLTVSYGYTFGSGTRLTVV.

This clonotype turned up a few times. The CDR3: CASSPSAYNEQFF. DNA of the CDR3: TGTGCCAGCAGCCCCTCGGCCTACAATGAGCAGTTCTTC. The chain links TRBV7-3 to TRBJ2-1; D is uncertain. The ends were cut back, 5 bases at V and 2 bases at J, with 7 bases in the middle. This CDR3 comprises 13 residues. Germline lookup yields CDR1 SGHTA and CDR2 FQGTGA.

This clonotype has only a few counts. CDR3 DNA sequence: TGTGCCAGCAGTTGGACTAGCGGAATCTCCTACGAGCAGTACTTC. The encoded protein is CASSWTSGISYEQYF. This chain connects TRBV6-5 to TRBJ2-7; 10 bases are shared with TRBD2. The CDR3 loop spans 15 amino acids. Trimming at V came to 4 bases and at J to 0 bases, leaving 3 bases not matched to a gene. The germline V gene encodes CDR1 MNHEY and CDR2 SVGAGI.

The table lists this clonotype with many counts. This CDR3 reads CASSQDRGGQYF. The DNA of the CDR3 is TGTGCCAGCAGCCAAGATCGAGGGGGCCAGTACTTC. V gene TRBV3-1 combines with J gene TRBJ2-5, with a possible D match to TRBD1 (6 bases). V lost 0 bases, J lost 10 bases, and 9 bases lay in between. The germline CDR1 and CDR2 sequences are LGHDT and YNNKEL (reference sequence). This CDR3 contains 12 residues.

This clonotype has ten or more counts. This chain links TRBV24-1 with TRBJ2-2, with D unclear. The germline gives CDR1 KGHDR, CDR2 SFDVKD. Trimming shortened V by 3 bases and J by 4 bases, and 2 bases separated the two germline ends. The CDR3 has 12 residues. CDR3 loop: CATSDRTGELFF. Here the CDR3 DNA reads TGTGCCACCAGTGATCGCACCGGGGAGCTGTTTTTT.

This clonotype was detected only a few times. One end of the junction varies from germline; a read error may be responsible. The chain carries TRBV7-2 and TRBJ2-2; maybe TRBD1 (6 bases). Germline lookup yields CDR1 SGHTA and CDR2 FQGNSA. The CDR3 loop spans 14 amino acids. The CDR3 here is CARSSQGNTGELFF. The CDR3 bases are TGTGCCCGCAGCTCACAGGGGAACACCGGGGAGCTGTTTTTT.

In its sample, this clonotype was seen a few times. The chain is built from TRBV2 and TRBJ2-5; a weak D match, TRBD1 (5 bases). Germline V gene sequence: CDR1 SNHLY, CDR2 FYNNEI. V gave up 11 bases and J gave up 3 bases, with 16 bases separating them. This CDR3 contains 13 residues. The CDR3 protein is CAAGAGRKETQYF. CDR3 DNA: TGTGCCGCTGGAGCAGGGCGAAAAGAGACCCAGTACTTC.

This clonotype was observed a handful of times. The rearrangement uses TRBV30 and TRBJ1-2; D remains ambiguous. CDR1 and CDR2 from the germline V gene are GTSNPN and SVGIG (reference sequence). The CDR3 runs 14 residues. The V end lost 7 bases, the J end lost 0 bases, and 15 bases lay between the germline ends. The CDR3 DNA is TGTGCCTACGAACGGGCCGGAACTAACTATGGCTACACCTTC. Protein sequence: CAYERAGTNYGYTF.

The chain is built from TRBV5-1 and TRBJ2-1, with 10 bases that match TRBD2. The CDR3 contains 14 residues. Germline V gene data show CDR1 as SGHRS and CDR2 as YFSETQ. V trimming: 7 bases; J trimming: 8 bases; junction bases outside the gene matches: 9. CDR3 protein: CASGSGGEADEQFF. CDR3 DNA sequence: TGCGCCAGCGGAAGCGGGGGGGAAGCGGATGAGCAGTTCTTC. The variable domain in full, completed from reference TRBV5-1 and TRBJ2-1, reads KAGVTQTPRYLIKTRGQQVTLSCSPISGHRSVSWYQQTPGQGLQFLFEYFSETQRNKGNFPGRFSGRQFSNSRSEMNVSTLELGDSALYLCASGSGGEADEQFFGPGTRLTVL.

This clonotype has at least ten counts. The chain joins TRBV12-3 or TRBV12-4 to TRBJ1-2; D not certain. Trimming pared 5 bases from V and 2 bases from J, leaving 6 bases between. This CDR3 region has 12 residues. CDR3 protein: CASSQNNYGYTF. As DNA, the CDR3 is TGTGCCAGCAGTCAGAACAACTATGGCTACACCTTC.

The chain is built from TRBV5-1 and TRBJ1-1; 10 bases match TRBD1. This CDR3 region has 15 residues. Germline V gene data show CDR1 as SGHRS and CDR2 as YFSETQ. V lost 0 bases, J lost 5 bases, and 4 bases stayed unmatched. This chain's CDR3 is CASSLEAGQGTEAFF. Here the CDR3 DNA reads TGCGCCAGCAGCTTGGAGGCGGGACAGGGGACTGAAGCTTTCTTT.

This clonotype was counted between two and nine times. The CDR3 loop reads CASSEALKLPETQYF. CDR3 nucleotide sequence: TGTGCCAGCAGTGAAGCGCTTAAGCTTCCAGAGACCCAGTACTTC. This chain uses TRBV2 with TRBJ2-5; no firm D call. Germline V gene lookup returns CDR1 SNHLY and CDR2 FYNNEI. CDR3 size: 15 residues. V was clipped by 0 bases and J by 4 bases, with 12 bases between them. Combining the CDR3 with reference TRBV2 and TRBJ2-5 gives the whole variable domain EPEVTQTPSHQVTQMGQEVILRCVPISNHLYFYWYRQILGQKVEFLVSFYNNEISEKSEIFDDQFSVERPDGSNFTLKIRSTKLEDSAMYFCASSEALKLPETQYFGPGTRLLVL.

In its sample, this clonotype was seen a few times. This sequence joins TRBV11-2 and TRBJ2-1, with D uncertain. Germline V lookup: CDR1 SGHAT, CDR2 FQNNGV. There are 15 residues in the CDR3. V lost 7 bases and J lost 4, with 17 bases in between. The CDR3 sequence is CASINTGLKYNEQFF. The CDR3 DNA sequence: TGTGCCAGCATCAACACCGGGCTCAAGTACAATGAGCAGTTCTTC.

The chain employs TRBV29-1 and TRBJ1-1, with D tentatively TRBD1 (5 bases). The length of the CDR3 is 13 residues. Germline lookup yields CDR1 SQVTM and CDR2 ANQGSEA. Trimming cost V 0 bases and J 8 bases, with 13 bases left between them. CDR3 in amino acids: CSVEDSHRTEAFF. CDR3 nucleotides: TGCAGCGTTGAAGATAGCCACCGGACAGAAGCTTTCTTT.

There are many counts of this clonotype. The junction departs from the called germline gene at one end, perhaps through a read error. The V call is TRBV2, the J call TRBJ2-7, with 8 positions matching TRBD2. From germline, CDR1 is SNHLY and CDR2 FYNNEI. This CDR3 spans 12 amino acids. CDR3 bases: TGCGCCAGCAGCGCGGGGGGCTACGAGCAGTACTTC. Amino acid sequence: CASSAGGYEQYF.

This clonotype has more than one count but fewer than ten. This chain links TRBV12-3 or TRBV12-4 with TRBJ2-3, with TRBD2 matching 8 bases. V shed 6 bases and J 7 bases; nucleotides not matched to a gene: 3. The CDR3 has 12 amino acids. CDR3 residues: CASSRGGNTQYF. CDR3 coding DNA: TGTGCCAGCAGCCGGGGGGGAAATACGCAGTATTTT.

This clonotype was seen a few times. This chain links TRBV18 with TRBJ1-1; D is uncertain. CDR1 and CDR2 from the germline V gene are KGHSH and LQKENI. The CDR3 contains 15 residues. The V end lost 1 base, the J end lost 3 bases, and 12 bases lay between the germline ends. As DNA, the CDR3 is TGTGCCAGCTCACCACTAAAAAGGGAGTACACTGAAGCTTTCTTT. It specifies CASSPLKREYTEAFF.

This clonotype showed up just a few times. The rearrangement uses TRBV9 and TRBJ2-2; a possible D gene is TRBD1 (5 bases). Germline-derived CDR1 and CDR2 are SGDLS and YYNGEE. V was pared by 0 bases and J by 4 bases, with 10 bases between. The CDR3 is 15 amino acids. The CDR3 protein is CASSVVGHSTGELFF. CDR3 DNA: TGTGCCAGCAGCGTAGTTGGACACTCCACCGGGGAGCTGTTTTTT.